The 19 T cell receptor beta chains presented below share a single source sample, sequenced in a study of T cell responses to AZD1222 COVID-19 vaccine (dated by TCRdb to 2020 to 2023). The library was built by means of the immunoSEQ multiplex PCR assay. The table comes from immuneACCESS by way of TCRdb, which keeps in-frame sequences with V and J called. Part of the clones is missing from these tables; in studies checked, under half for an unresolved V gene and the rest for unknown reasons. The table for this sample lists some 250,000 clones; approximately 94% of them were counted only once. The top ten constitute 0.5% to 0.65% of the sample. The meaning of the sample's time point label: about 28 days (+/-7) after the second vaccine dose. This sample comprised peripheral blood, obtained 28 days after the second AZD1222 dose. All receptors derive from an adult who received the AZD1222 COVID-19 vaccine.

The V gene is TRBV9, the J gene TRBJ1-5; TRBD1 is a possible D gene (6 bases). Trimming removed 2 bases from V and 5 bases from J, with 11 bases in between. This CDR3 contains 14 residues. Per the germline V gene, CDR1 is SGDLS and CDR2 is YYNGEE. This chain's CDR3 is CASSVEGGYQPQHF. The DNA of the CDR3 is TGTGCCAGCAGCGTGGAGGGGGGTTATCAGCCCCAGCATTTT.

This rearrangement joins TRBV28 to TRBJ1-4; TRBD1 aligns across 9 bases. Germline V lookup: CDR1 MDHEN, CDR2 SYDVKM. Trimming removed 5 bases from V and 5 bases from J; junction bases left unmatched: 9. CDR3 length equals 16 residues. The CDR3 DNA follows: TGTGCCAGCAGTCCCCCCCGGACAGGGGCGAATGAAAAACTGTTTTTT. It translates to CASSPPRTGANEKLFF.

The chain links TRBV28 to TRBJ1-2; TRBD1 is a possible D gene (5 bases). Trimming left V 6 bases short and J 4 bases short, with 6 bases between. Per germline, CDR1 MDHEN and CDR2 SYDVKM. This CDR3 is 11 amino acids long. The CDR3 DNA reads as TGTGCCAGCAGAGACAGCTATGGCTACACCTTC. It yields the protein CASRDSYGYTF.

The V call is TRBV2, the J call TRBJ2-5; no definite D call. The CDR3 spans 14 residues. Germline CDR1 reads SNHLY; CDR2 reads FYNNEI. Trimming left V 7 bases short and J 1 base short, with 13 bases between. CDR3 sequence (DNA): TGTGCCAGCACCTCAATCACTTCCCAAGAGACCCAGTACTTC. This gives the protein CASTSITSQETQYF.

Here the CDR3 DNA reads TGCGCCAGCAGCCCTGGGGCAGTCAATCAGCCCCAGCATTTT. Residues: CASSPGAVNQPQHF. The rearrangement joins TRBV4-1 to TRBJ1-5, with D possibly TRBD1 on 5 matching bases. Deletions cut 4 bases from V and 3 bases from J, with 10 bases between. Germline lookup yields CDR1 MGHRA and CDR2 YSYEKL. This CDR3 contains 14 residues.

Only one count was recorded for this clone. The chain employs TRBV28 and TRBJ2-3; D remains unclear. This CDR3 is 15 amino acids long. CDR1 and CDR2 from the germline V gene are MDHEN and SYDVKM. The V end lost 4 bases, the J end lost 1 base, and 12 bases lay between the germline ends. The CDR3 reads CASSSQGPGTDTQYF. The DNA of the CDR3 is TGTGCCAGCAGTTCCCAAGGGCCTGGCACAGATACGCAGTATTTT.

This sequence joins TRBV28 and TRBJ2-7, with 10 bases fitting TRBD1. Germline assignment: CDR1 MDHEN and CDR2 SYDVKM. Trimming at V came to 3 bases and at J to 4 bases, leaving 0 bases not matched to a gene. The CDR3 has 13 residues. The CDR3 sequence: CASSLGQGYEQYF. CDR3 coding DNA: TGTGCCAGCAGTTTGGGACAGGGGTACGAGCAGTACTTC. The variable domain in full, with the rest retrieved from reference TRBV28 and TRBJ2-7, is DVKVTQSSRYLVKRTGEKVFLECVQDMDHENMFWYRQDPGLGLRLIYFSYDVKMKEKGDIPEGYSVSREKKERFSLILESASTNQTSMYLCASSLGQGYEQYFGPGTRLTVT.

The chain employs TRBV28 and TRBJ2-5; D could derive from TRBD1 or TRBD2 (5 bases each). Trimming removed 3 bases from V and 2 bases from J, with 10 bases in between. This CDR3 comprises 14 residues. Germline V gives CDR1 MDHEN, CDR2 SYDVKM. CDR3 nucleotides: TGTGCCAGCAGTTTTCCCGGGGCGCAAGAGACCCAGTACTTC. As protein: CASSFPGAQETQYF.

The CDR3 DNA follows: TGTGCCAGCGGGACAGGGGTCTACGAGCAGTACTTC. It codes for CASGTGVYEQYF. The chain carries TRBV2 and TRBJ2-7, with 10 nucleotides matching TRBD1. Trimming took 8 bases from V and 3 from J; bases not matched to a gene: 1. Germline-derived CDR1 and CDR2 are SNHLY and FYNNEI. The CDR3 extends over 12 amino acids. Variable domain in full (rest from reference TRBV2 and TRBJ2-7): EPEVTQTPSHQVTQMGQEVILRCVPISNHLYFYWYRQILGQKVEFLVSFYNNEISEKSEIFDDQFSVERPDGSNFTLKIRSTKLEDSAMYFCASGTGVYEQYFGPGTRLTVT.

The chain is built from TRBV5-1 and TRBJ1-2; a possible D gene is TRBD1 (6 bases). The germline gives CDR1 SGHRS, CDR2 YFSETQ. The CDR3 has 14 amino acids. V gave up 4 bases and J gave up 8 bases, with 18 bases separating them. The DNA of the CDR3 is TGCGCCAGCAGCGGGGAGAACAGGGTAGGAGGCTACACCTTC. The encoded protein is CASSGENRVGGYTF.

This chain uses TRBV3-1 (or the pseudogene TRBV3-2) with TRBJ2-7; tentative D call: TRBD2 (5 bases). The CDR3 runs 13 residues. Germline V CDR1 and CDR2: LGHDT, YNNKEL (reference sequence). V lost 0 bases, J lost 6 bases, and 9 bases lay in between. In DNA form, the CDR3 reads TGTGCCAGCAGCCAAGATCCAGGAGGCGAGCAGTACTTC. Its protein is CASSQDPGGEQYF.

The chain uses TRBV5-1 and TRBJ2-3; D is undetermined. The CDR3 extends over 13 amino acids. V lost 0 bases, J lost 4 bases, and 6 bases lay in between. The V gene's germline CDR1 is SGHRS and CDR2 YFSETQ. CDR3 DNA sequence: TGCGCCAGCAGCTTGGTGCCAGCAGATACGCAGTATTTT. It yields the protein CASSLVPADTQYF.

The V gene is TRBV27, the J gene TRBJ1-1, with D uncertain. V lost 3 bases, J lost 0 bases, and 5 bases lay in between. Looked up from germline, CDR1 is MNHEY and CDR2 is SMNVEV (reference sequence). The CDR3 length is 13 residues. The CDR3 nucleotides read TGTGCCAGCAGTTTGGGAATGAACACTGAAGCTTTCTTT. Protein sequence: CASSLGMNTEAFF.

The CDR3 reads CASSKGQPVGPWHQPQHF. The CDR3 nucleotides read TGTGCCAGCAGCAAAGGGCAGCCGGTAGGCCCTTGGCATCAGCCCCAGCATTTT. The chain uses TRBV21-1 and TRBJ1-5. TRBV21-1 is a documented pseudogene. The CDR3 loop spans 18 amino acids.

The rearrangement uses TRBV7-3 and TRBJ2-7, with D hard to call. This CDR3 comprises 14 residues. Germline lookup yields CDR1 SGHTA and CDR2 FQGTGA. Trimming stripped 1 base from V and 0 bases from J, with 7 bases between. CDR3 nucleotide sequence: TGTGCCAGCAGCTTAAGCGTCAACTCCTACGAGCAGTACTTC. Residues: CASSLSVNSYEQYF.

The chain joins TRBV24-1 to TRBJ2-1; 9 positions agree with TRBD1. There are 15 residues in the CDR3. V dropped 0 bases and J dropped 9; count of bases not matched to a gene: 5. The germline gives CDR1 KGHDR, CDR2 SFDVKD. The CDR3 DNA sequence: TGTGCCACCAGTGATTTGTGGGACAGGGCTAGTGAGCAGTTCTTC. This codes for CATSDLWDRASEQFF.

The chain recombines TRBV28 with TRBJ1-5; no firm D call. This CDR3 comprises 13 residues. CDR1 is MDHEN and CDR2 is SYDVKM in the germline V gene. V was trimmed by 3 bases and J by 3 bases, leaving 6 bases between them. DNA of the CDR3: TGTGCCAGCAGTTTGGGGTACAATCAGCCCCAGCATTTT. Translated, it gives CASSLGYNQPQHF.

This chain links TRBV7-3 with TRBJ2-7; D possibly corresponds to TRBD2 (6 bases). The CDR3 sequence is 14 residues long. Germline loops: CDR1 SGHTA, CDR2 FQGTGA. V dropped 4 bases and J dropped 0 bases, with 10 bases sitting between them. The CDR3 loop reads CASSSGTGSYEQYF. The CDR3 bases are TGTGCCAGCAGCTCCGGGACTGGCTCCTACGAGCAGTACTTC.

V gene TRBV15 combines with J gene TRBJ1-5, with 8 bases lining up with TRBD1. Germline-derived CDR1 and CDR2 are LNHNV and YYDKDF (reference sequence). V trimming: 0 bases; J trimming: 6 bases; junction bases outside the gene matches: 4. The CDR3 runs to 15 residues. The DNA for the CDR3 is TGTGCCACCAGCAGAGAACAGGGGGTAGGTCAGCCCCAGCATTTT. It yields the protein CATSREQGVGQPQHF.